This TCR beta chain was captured by sequencing in a study of blood T cell repertoires in COVID-19. The data were produced by immunoSEQ multiplex PCR, yet TCRdb's version contains in-frame clones alone and is incomplete. Of some 400,000 clones listed, 87% are singletons. V was pared by 3 bases and J by 1 base, with 9 bases of the junction left unmatched. Germline CDR1 and CDR2: GTSNPN and SVGIG (reference sequence). CDR3 length: 16 amino acids. The chain couples TRBV30 to TRBJ2-7, with 10 bases matching TRBD1. The clonotype was recovered from a man aged 25 to 40 who had recovered from COVID-19. Input material: PBMCs or T cells enriched from blood (not recorded which). The CDR3 is CAWRTIRDRGSYEQYF. CDR3 nucleotides: TGTGCCTGGAGGACTATCCGGGACAGGGGATCCTACGAGCAGTACTTC.